This TCR beta chain derives from a study of CD8 T cells in Susac syndrome. The multiple sclerosis control group consisted of treatment-naive patients whose relapsing-remitting disease, which was either stable or active, fulfilled revised McDonald criteria. Reverse transcription of about 0.45 to 1 ug RNA used random hexamers. Using its own MiXCR run on the immunoSEQ multiplex PCR reads, TCRdb lists one record per CDR3 protein. There are about 300,000 distinct CDR3 sequences in the sample; just over 90% occur only once, and about 0.07% lies in the top ten. The CDR3 has 14 residues. Germline V CDR1 and CDR2: SGDLS, YYNGEE. After removal of 0 bases from V and 2 bases from J, the junction contained 2 bases not matched to a gene.

Sequenced material: CD4+ T cells from PBMCs. This TCR came from a human donor with multiple sclerosis. The chain combines TRBV9 with TRBJ2-7; TRBD2 matches at 7 bases. The CDR3 is CASSVGAGPYEQYF. CDR3 nucleotides: TGTGCCAGCAGCGTAGGAGCGGGACCCTACGAGCAGTACTTC.